This entry lists 3 T cell receptor beta chains sequenced from one sample in a study of T-cell reconstitution after alpha-beta-depleted transplantation in children. The library targeted TCRbeta and was prepared with unique molecular identifiers. In TCRdb, the PCR reads were re-called with MiXCR into one record per CDR3 protein. Of a few hundred thousand distinct CDR3 sequences in the sample, approximately 9.7% were seen once. The sample here was PBMCs from the stem cell graft donor, taken from the stem cell graft. The receptors were sampled from a human donor who donated a stem cell graft to a child with SCID.

There are many counts of this clonotype. The genes are TRBV6-2 or TRBV6-3 and TRBJ2-3; unclear D gene. Trimming left V 4 bases short and J 0 bases short, with 11 bases between. There are 15 residues in the CDR3. The germline CDR1 and CDR2 sequences are MNHEY and SVGEGT. As DNA, the CDR3 is TGTGCCAGCAGTTCATCCGACGGGAGCACAGATACGCAGTATTTT. It yields the protein CASSSSDGSTDTQYF.

For the CDR3, the DNA is TGTGCCAGCAGCCAAGGGGTGTCCCTATGGGGGTCTGGGGCCAACGTCCTGACTTTC. This codes for CASSQGVSLWGSGANVLTF. The V gene is TRBV4-2, the J gene TRBJ2-6; TRBD1 or TRBD2 may be the D gene (5 bases each). The germline gives CDR1 LGHNA, CDR2 YNFKEQ. Trimming took off 1 base at V and 1 base at J, with 17 bases between the two ends. The CDR3 contains 19 residues.

This clonotype was detected many times. This chain links TRBV5-1 with TRBJ2-7; 7 bases are shared with TRBD2. The CDR3 consists of 13 residues. In germline, CDR1 is SGHRS, CDR2 YFSETQ. J gave up 5 bases and V 3 bases, and 5 bases lay outside the gene matches. The CDR3 bases are TGCGCCAGCAGCTGGGGTCGGGAGGACGAGCAGTACTTC. Translated, it gives CASSWGREDEQYF.